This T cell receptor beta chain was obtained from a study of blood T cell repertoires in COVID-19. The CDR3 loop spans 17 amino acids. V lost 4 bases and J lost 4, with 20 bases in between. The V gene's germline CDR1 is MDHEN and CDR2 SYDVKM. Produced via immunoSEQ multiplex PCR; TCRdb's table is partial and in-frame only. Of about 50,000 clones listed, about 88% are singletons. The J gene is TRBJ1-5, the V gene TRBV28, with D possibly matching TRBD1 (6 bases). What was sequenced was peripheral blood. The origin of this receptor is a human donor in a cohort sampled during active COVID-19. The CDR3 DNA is TGTGCCAGCAGTTCCCCTCGAGGACAGCCAAGGAATCAGCCCCAGCATTTT. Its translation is CASSSPRGQPRNQPQHF.